The entry below describes one T cell receptor beta chain. The data are from a study of blood T cells in healthy people across ages. Germline lookup yields CDR1 LGHNT and CDR2 FRNRAP. The CDR3 loop spans 18 amino acids. Germline trimming cut 1 base from V and 1 base from J; bases unmatched to any gene: 9. A J-beta primer mix and a sample-barcoded 5' primer were used in a second PCR of about 7 to 12 cycles. Every individual sample yielded 3 million or more paired-end reads (each containing CDR3). TCRdb re-analysed the 5' RACE reads in MiXCR, keeping a single row per CDR3 protein. The sample carries about 730,000 distinct CDR3 sequences, 35% to 45% recorded once.

This clonotype was sampled from a woman aged 60-70 years in good health. The chain combines TRBV12-5 with TRBJ2-2; TRBD1 agrees at 7 bases. Sequenced sample: blood. CDR3 sequence: CASGLAGTGVRNTGELFF. In DNA, the CDR3 is TGTGCTAGTGGTTTGGCGGGAACAGGGGTCAGGAACACCGGGGAGCTGTTTTTT. The full variable domain, with the rest looked up from reference TRBV12-5 and TRBJ2-2, is DARVTQTPRHKVTEMGQEVTMRCQPILGHNTVFWYRQTMMQGLELLAYFRNRAPLDDSGMPKDRFSAEMPDATLATLKIQPSEPRDSAVYFCASGLAGTGVRNTGELFFGEGSRLTVL.